These T cell receptor beta chains were read from a single sample in a study of OX40 agonist ivuxolimab in advanced cancers. The repertoire was sequenced with immunoSEQ multiplex PCR; TCRdb's copy has only in-frame clones and lacks some. The table has approximately 88,000 clones, around nine tenths seen once. The specimen was CD4+ or CD8+ T cells sorted from blood, collected in a trial of the OX40 agonist ivuxolimab. Receptors originate from an adult with an advanced solid tumor such as melanoma, head and neck, liver or kidney cancer. The CDR3 runs from the conserved cysteine through the conserved F or W. Fields, in order: V gene, D gene, CDR3 protein. The D gene is left open where the match is weak.

>TRBV7-6|-
CASSPPRGQGQDTQYF
>TRBV30|TRBD2
CAWNPYWGRAYEQYF
>TRBV19|TRBD1
CASSRDPPGRGSYEQYF
>TRBV29-1|-
CSVRSSGNTIYF
>TRBV5-1|TRBD1
CASRGTGSSGNTIYF
>TRBV11-2|TRBD2
CASSLGVLAGGPDTQYF
>TRBV19|-
CASSSGGATDTQYF
>TRBV30|-
CAGSRGPMSSYNSPLHF
>TRBV5-6|-
CASSFGGRATDTQYF
>TRBV13|TRBD2
CASSSSAGGGPDTQYF
>TRBV7-9|TRBD1
CASSTTGPGNTIYF